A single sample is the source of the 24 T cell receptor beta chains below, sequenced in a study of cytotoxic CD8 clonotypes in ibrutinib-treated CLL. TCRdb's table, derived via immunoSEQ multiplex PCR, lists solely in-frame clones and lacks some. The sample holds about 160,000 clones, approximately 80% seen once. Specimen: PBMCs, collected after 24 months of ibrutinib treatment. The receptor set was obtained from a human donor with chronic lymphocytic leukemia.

Here the CDR3 reads CASRRAGSSYEQYF. DNA for the CDR3: TGTGCCAGCCGTCGGGCAGGGAGCTCCTACGAGCAGTACTTC. This chain links TRBV2 with TRBJ2-7; either TRBD1 or TRBD2 may supply D (5 bases each). V lost 8 bases and J 0 bases, leaving 14 bases between the germline ends. The V gene's germline CDR1 is SNHLY and CDR2 FYNNEI. The CDR3 sequence is 14 residues long.

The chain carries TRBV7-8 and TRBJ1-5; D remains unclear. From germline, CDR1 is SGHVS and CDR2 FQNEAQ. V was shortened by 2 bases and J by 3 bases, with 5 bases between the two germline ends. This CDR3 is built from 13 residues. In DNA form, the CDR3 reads TGTGCCAGCAGCTTAAGAGCCAATCAGCCCCAGCATTTT. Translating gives CASSLRANQPQHF.

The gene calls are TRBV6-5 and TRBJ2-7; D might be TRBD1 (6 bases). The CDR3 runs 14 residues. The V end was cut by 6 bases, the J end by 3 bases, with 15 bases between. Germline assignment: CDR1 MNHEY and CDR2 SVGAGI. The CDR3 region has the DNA TGTGCCAGCAGGGCCTCGGGACAAAACTACGAGCAGTACTTC. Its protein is CASRASGQNYEQYF.

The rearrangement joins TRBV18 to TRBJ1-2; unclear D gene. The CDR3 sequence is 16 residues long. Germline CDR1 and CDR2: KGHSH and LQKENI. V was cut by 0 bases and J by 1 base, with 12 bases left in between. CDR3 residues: CASSPPLGHINYGYTF. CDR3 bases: TGTGCCAGCTCACCACCGCTTGGGCACATTAACTATGGCTACACCTTC.

In DNA, the CDR3 is TGTGCCTGGAGTGCCTCAGGGAGACCAGATACGCAGTATTTT. It specifies CAWSASGRPDTQYF. V is TRBV30 and J is TRBJ2-3; possibly TRBD1 or TRBD2 for D (5 bases each). Trimming shortened V by 1 base and J by 4 bases, and 12 bases separated the two germline ends. The length of the CDR3 is 14 residues. From germline, CDR1 is GTSNPN and CDR2 SVGIG (reference sequence).

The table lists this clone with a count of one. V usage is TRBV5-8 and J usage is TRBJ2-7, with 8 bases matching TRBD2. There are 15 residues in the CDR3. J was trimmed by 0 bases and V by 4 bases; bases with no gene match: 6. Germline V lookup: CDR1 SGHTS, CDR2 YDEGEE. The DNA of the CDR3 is TGTGCCAGCAGCCGGGGGGGGCTGAGCTCCTACGAGCAGTACTTC. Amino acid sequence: CASSRGGLSSYEQYF.

CDR3 residues: CSAVEGGEEVVQYF. Written as DNA, the CDR3 is TGCAGCGCTGTCGAGGGCGGGGAGGAGGTGGTGCAGTACTTC. This chain joins TRBV29-1 and TRBJ2-7, with a possible D match to TRBD2 (6 bases). This CDR3 is built from 14 residues. V lost 7 bases and J lost 9, with 25 bases in between. Germline V lookup: CDR1 SQVTM, CDR2 ANQGSEA.

This CDR3 reads CASSLGGLDTGELFF. In DNA, the CDR3 is TGCGCCAGCAGCTTGGGGGGGCTTGATACCGGGGAGCTGTTTTTT. The chain links TRBV5-1 to TRBJ2-2, with a weak D call TRBD1 (6 bases). V gave up 0 bases and J gave up 5 bases, with 11 bases separating them. The CDR3 has 15 residues. Germline CDR1 SGHRS, CDR2 YFSETQ.

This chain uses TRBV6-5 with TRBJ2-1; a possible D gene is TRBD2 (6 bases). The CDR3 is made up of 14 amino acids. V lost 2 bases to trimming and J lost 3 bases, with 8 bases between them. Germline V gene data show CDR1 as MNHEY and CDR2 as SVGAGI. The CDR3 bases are TGTGCCAGCAGTTACGCAGCGGGCTACAATGAGCAGTTCTTC. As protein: CASSYAAGYNEQFF.

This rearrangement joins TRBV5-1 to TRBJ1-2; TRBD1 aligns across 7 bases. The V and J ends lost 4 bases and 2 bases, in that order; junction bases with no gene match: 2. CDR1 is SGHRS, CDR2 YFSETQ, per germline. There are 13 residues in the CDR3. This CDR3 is CASSVQGNYGYTF. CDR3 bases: TGCGCCAGCAGCGTACAGGGGAACTATGGCTACACCTTC.

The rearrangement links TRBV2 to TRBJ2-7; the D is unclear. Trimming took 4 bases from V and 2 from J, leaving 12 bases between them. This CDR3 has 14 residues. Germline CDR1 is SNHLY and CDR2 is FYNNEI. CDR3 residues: CASSVDSLAYEQYF. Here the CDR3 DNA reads TGTGCCAGCAGTGTTGATTCACTGGCCTACGAGCAGTACTTC.

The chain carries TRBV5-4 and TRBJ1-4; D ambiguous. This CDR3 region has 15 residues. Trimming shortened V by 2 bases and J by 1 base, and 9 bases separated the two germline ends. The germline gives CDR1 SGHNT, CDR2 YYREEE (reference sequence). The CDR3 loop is CASSFGIGTNEKLFF. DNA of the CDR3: TGTGCCAGCAGCTTCGGGATCGGAACTAATGAAAAACTGTTTTTT.

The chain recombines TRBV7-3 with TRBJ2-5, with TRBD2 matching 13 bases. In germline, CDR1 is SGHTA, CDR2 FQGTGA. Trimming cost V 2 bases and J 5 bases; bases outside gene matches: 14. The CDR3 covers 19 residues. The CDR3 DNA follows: TGTGCCAGCAGCTTATCCGGGACTAGCGGGAATCATATCGCGGAGACCCAGTACTTC. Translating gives CASSLSGTSGNHIAETQYF.

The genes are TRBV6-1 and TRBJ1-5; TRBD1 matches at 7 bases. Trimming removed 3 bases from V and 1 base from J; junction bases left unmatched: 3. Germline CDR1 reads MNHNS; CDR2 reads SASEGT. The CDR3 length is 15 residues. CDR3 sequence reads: CASSDPGQSNQPQHF. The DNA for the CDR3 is TGTGCCAGCAGTGACCCGGGACAGAGCAATCAGCCCCAGCATTTT.

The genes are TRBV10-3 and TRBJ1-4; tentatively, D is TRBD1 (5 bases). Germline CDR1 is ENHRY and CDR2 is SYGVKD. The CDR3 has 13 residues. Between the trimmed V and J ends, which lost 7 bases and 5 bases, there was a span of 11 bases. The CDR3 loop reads CAIKGTVNEKLFF. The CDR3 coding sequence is TGTGCCATCAAAGGGACGGTGAATGAAAAACTGTTTTTT.

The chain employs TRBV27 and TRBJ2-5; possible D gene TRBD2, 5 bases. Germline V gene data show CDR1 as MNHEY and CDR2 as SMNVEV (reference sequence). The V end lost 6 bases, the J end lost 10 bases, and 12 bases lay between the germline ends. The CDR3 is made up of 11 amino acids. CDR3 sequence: CASRRGFIQYF. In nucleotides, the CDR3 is TGTGCCAGCAGACGAGGGTTTATCCAGTACTTC.

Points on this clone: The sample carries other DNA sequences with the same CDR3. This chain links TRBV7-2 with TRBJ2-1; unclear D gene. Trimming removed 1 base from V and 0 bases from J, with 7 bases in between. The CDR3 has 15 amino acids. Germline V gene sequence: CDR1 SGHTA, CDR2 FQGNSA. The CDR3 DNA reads TGTGCCAGCAGCTTAGACAGTAGCTCCTACAATGAGCAGTTCTTC. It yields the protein CASSLDSSSYNEQFF.

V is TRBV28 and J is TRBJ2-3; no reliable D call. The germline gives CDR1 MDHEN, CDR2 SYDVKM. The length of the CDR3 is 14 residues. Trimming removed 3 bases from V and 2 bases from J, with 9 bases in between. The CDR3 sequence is CASSFRVLTDTQYF. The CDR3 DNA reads TGTGCCAGCAGTTTCAGAGTACTCACAGATACGCAGTATTTT.

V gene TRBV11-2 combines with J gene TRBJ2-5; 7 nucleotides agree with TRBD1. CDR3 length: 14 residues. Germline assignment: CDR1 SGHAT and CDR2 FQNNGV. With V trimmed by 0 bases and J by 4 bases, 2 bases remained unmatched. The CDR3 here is CASSLDPGGETQYF. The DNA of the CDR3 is TGTGCCAGCAGCTTAGACCCAGGGGGAGAGACCCAGTACTTC.

CDR3 loop: CASSVGVGSNQPQHF. The DNA of the CDR3 is TGTGCCAGCAGTGTAGGGGTAGGTAGCAATCAGCCCCAGCATTTT. The chain combines TRBV25-1 with TRBJ1-5, with a possible D match to TRBD1 (5 bases). The length of the CDR3 is 15 residues. Per germline, CDR1 MGHDK and CDR2 SYGVNS. The germline V and J ends were trimmed by 4 bases and 0 bases, with 10 bases remaining between them.

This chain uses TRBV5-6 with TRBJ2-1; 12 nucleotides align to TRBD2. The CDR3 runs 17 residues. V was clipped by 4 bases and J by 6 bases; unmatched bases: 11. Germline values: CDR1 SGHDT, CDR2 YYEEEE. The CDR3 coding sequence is TGTGCCAGCAGCCCGGACCCCCGGACTAGCGGGGCCAATGAGCAGTTCTTC. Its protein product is CASSPDPRTSGANEQFF.

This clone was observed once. CDR3 coding DNA: TGTGCCAGCAGTCAGACTAGCGGGACCGGGTTCTTC. It translates to CASSQTSGTGFF. The rearrangement uses TRBV27 and TRBJ2-1; the match to TRBD2 covers 11 bases. CDR1 is MNHEY and CDR2 is SMNVEV in the germline V gene (reference sequence). The CDR3 spans 12 residues. V was pared by 5 bases and J by 15 bases, with 6 bases of the junction left unmatched.

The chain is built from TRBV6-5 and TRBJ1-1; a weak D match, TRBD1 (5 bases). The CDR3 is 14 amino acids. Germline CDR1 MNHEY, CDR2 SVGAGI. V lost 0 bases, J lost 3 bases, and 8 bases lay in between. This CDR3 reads CASSYSRQYTEAFF. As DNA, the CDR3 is TGTGCCAGCAGTTACTCAAGACAGTACACTGAAGCTTTCTTT.

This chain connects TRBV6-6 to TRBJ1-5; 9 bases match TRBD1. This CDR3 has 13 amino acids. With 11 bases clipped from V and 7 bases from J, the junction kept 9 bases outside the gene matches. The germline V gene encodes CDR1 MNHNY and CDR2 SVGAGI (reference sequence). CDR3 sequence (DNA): TGTGCCGGCCGGGACAGGGATAAACAGCCCCAGCATTTT. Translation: CAGRDRDKQPQHF.